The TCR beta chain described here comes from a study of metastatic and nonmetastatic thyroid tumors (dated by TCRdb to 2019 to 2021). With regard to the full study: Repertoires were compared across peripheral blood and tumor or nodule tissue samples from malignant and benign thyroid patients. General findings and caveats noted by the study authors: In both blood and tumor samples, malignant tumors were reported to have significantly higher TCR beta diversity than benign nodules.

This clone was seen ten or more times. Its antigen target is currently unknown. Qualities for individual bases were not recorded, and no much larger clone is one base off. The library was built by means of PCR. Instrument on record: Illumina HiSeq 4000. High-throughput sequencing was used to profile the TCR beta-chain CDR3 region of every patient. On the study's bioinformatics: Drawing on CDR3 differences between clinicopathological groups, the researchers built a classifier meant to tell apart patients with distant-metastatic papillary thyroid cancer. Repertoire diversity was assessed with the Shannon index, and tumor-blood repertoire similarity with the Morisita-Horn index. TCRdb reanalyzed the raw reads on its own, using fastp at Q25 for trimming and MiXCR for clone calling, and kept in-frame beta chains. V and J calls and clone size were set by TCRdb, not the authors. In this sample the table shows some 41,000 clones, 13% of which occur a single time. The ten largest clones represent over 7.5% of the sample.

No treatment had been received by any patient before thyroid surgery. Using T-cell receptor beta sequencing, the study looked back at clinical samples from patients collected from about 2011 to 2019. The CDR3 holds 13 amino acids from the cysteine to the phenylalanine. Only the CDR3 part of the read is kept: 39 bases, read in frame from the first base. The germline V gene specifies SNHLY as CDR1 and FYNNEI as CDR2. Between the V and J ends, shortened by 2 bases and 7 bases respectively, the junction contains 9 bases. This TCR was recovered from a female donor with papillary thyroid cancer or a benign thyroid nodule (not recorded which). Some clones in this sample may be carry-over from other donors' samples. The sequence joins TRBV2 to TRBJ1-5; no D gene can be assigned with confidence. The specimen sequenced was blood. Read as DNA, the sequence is TGTGCCAGCAGTGAACAGGAGAGACAGCCCCAGCATTTT. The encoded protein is CASSEQERQPQHF.